This T cell receptor beta chain is from a study of T-cell memory formation after mild COVID-19. Notes on the study in general: Clones shrinking between day 15 and 85 showed a balanced CD4/CD8 split, and those that grew later tilted toward CD4+. Among CD4+ contracting clones, most were CM and EM, and CD8+ ones EMRA. Pre-infection memory carried some responding clones, suggesting that cross-reactive memory joined.

This clonotype was detected a few times. The target antigen is unknown. TCRdb reprocessed the 5' RACE reads with MiXCR, giving one entry per CDR3 protein. The table has approximately 570,000 distinct CDR3 sequences, about 20% seen once. The ends were cut back, 7 bases at V and 0 bases at J, with 8 bases in the middle. CDR3 length: 13 amino acids. Germline V gene sequence: CDR1 MRHNA, CDR2 SNTAGT. Sequenced: PBMCs or a T cell subset sorted from them (not recorded which). The origin of this receptor is an adult woman who had mild COVID-19 (a few samples of this study predate the infection). Cell type and time point are not known. The chain has TRBV6-4 and TRBJ2-3; no firm D call. The CDR3 reads CASKAASTDTQYF. The CDR3 coding sequence is TGTGCCAGCAAGGCGGCTAGCACAGATACGCAGTATTTT.